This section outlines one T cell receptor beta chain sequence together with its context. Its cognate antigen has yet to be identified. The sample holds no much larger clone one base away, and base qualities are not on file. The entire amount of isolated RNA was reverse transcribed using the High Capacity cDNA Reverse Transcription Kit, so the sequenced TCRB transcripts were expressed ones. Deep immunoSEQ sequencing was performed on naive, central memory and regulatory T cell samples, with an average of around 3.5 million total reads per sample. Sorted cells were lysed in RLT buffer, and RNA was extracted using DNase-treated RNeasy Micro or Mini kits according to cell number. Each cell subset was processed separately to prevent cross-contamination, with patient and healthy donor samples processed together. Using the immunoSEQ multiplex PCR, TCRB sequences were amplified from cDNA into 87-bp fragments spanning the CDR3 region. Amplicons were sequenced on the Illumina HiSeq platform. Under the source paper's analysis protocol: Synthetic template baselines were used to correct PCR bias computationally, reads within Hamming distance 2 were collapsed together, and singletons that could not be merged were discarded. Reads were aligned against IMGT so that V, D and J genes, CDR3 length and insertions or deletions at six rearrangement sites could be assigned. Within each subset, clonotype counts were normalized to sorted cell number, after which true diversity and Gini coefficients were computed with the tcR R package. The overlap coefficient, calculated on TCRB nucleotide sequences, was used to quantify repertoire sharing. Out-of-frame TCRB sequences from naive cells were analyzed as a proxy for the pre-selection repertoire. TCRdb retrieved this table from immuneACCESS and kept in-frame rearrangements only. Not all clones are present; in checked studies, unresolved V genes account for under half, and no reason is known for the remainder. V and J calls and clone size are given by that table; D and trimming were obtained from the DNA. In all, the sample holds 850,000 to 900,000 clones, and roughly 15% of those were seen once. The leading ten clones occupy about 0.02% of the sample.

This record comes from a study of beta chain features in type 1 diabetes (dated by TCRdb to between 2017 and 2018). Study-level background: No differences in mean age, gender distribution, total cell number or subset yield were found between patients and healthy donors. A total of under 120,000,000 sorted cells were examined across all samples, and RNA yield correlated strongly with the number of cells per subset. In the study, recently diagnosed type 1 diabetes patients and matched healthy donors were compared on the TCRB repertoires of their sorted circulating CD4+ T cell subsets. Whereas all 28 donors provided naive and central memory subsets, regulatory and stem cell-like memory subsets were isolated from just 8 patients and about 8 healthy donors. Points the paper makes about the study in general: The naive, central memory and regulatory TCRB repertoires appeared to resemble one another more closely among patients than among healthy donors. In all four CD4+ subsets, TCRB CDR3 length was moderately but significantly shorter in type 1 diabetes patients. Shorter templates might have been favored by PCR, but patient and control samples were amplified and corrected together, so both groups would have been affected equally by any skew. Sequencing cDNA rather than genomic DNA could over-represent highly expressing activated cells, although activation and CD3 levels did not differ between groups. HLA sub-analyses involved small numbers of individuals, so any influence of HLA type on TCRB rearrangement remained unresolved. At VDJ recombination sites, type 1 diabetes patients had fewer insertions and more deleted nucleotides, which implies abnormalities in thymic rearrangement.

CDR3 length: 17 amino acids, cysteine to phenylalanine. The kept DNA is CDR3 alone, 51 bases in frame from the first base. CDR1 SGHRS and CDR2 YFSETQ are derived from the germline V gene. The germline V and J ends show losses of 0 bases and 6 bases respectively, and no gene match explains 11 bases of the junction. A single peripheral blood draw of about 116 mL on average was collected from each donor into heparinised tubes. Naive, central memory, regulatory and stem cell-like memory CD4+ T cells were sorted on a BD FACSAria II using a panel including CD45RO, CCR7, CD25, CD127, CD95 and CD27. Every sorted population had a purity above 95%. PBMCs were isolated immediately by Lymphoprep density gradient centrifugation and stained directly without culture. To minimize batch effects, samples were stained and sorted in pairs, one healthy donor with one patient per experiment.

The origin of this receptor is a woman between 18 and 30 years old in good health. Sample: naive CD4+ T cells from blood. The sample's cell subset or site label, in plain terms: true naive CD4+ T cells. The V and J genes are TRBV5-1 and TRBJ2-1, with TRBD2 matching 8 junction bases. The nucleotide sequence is TGCGCCAGCAGCTTGGCCCCGGGGAGCGGGAGTGTCAATGAGCAGTTCTTC. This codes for CASSLAPGSGSVNEQFF.